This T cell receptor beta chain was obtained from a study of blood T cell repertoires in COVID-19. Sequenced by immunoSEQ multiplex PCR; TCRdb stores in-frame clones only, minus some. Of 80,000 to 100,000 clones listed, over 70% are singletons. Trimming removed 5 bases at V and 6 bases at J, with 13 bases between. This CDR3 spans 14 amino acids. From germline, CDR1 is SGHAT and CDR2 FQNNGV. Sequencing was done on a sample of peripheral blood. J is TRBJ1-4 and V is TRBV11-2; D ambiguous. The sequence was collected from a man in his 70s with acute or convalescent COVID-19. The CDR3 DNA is TGTGCCAGCAGCCACCGAGGGCTTGATGAAAAACTGTTTTTT. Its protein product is CASSHRGLDEKLFF.